One and the same sample provided the 25 T cell receptor beta chains below, sequenced in a study of shared clonotypes between healthy human individuals. Profiled with immunoSEQ multiplex PCR; TCRdb holds only in-frame clones, not every one. The sample has around 550,000 clones, about 96% seen once. Input material: naive CD4+ T cells sorted from blood. The subset here: CD45RA+ positively selected. The source is a woman aged 25 to 45 in good health.

J is TRBJ1-1 and V is TRBV30; possible D gene TRBD1, 5 bases. The CDR3 runs to 11 residues. Per the germline V gene, CDR1 is GTSNPN and CDR2 is SVGIG (reference sequence). V lost 6 bases and J 6 bases, leaving 11 bases between the germline ends. CDR3 bases: TGTGCCTGTGACAGTCGGGCTGAAGCTTTCTTT. Translation gives CACDSRAEAFF.

This chain links TRBV11-2 with TRBJ1-2; D gene ambiguous. Trimming took off 3 bases at V and 8 bases at J, with 10 bases between the two ends. Germline CDR1 SGHAT, CDR2 FQNNGV. The CDR3 extends over 12 amino acids. The CDR3 DNA sequence: TGTGCCAGCAGCTTTAACAGAGGGGGCTACACCTTC. Translating gives CASSFNRGGYTF.

The chain carries TRBV7-9 and TRBJ1-4; no reliable D call. This CDR3 region has 15 residues. The V gene's germline CDR1 is SEHNR and CDR2 FQNEAQ (reference sequence). The V gene lost 1 base and the J gene lost 7 bases, with 13 bases spanning the gap. The CDR3 loop is CASSLVSVASEKLFF. In DNA, the CDR3 is TGTGCCAGCAGCTTAGTGAGTGTGGCGAGTGAAAAACTGTTTTTT.

A note on this clone: Other nucleotide sequences from this sample produce the same CDR3. The chain joins TRBV19 to TRBJ2-7; D tentatively fits TRBD1 or TRBD2 (5 bases each). Trimming shortened V by 3 bases and J by 3 bases, and 15 bases separated the two germline ends. Germline V gene data show CDR1 as LNHDA and CDR2 as SQIVND (reference sequence). This CDR3 has 15 amino acids. Here the CDR3 reads CASSILPGPDYEQYF. Here the CDR3 DNA reads TGTGCCAGTAGTATTCTGCCGGGACCCGACTACGAGCAGTACTTC. Drawing the rest from reference TRBV19 and TRBJ2-7, the complete variable domain is DGGITQSPKYLFRKEGQNVTLSCEQNLNHDAMYWYRQDPGQGLRLIYYSQIVNDFQKGDIAEGYSVSREKKESFPLTVTSAQKNPTAFYLCASSILPGPDYEQYFGPGTRLTVT.

J is TRBJ1-2 and V is TRBV20-1, with D hard to call. The CDR3 covers 11 residues. V lost 3 bases and J lost 4, with 6 bases in between. Germline loops: CDR1 DFQATT, CDR2 SNEGSKA (reference sequence). CDR3 amino acids: CSASPVYGYTF. The CDR3 nucleotides read TGCAGTGCTAGTCCCGTCTATGGCTACACCTTC.

On this clone itself: The sample has other DNA sequences that encode this CDR3 too. In DNA form, the CDR3 reads TGTGCCAGCTCACCGGCTTATGAGCAGTACTTC. Amino acids: CASSPAYEQYF. This sequence joins TRBV18 and TRBJ2-7, with D unclear. Per germline, CDR1 KGHSH and CDR2 LQKENI. CDR3 length: 11 residues. The V end was cut by 3 bases, the J end by 7 bases, with 7 bases between.

The chain has TRBV2 and TRBJ1-5, with no clear D. CDR1 is SNHLY, CDR2 FYNNEI, per germline. The CDR3 consists of 15 residues. V was pared by 8 bases and J by 4 bases, with 18 bases between. The CDR3 nucleotides read TGTGCCAGCCAACAGACTGCAGAGAGAAATCAGCCCCAGCATTTT. This encodes CASQQTAERNQPQHF.

The chain uses TRBV27 and TRBJ2-1; D unclear. Looked up from germline, CDR1 is MNHEY and CDR2 is SMNVEV (reference sequence). The CDR3 consists of 15 residues. V shed 3 bases and J shed 5 bases, with 14 bases lying between them. The CDR3 sequence is CASSFRFASDNEQFF. In nucleotides, the CDR3 is TGTGCCAGCAGTTTCAGATTCGCGTCTGACAATGAGCAGTTCTTC.

V usage is TRBV11-1 and J usage is TRBJ1-6, with 9 nucleotides matching TRBD1. Germline values: CDR1 SGHAT, CDR2 FQDESV (reference sequence). With V trimmed by 5 bases and J by 7 bases, 3 bases remained unmatched. This CDR3 has 14 residues. The CDR3 DNA reads TGTGCCAGCAGCAGACAGGGGGGGAATTCACCCCTCCACTTT. Translating it yields CASSRQGGNSPLHF.

The rearrangement joins TRBV7-9 to TRBJ2-1; no reliable D call. The CDR3 loop spans 14 amino acids. The V end lost 5 bases, the J end lost 4 bases, and 12 bases lay between the germline ends. Germline V lookup: CDR1 SEHNR, CDR2 FQNEAQ (reference sequence). The CDR3, as DNA: TGTGCCAGCAGCCCCCCCGCGCCATACAATGAGCAGTTCTTC. This codes for CASSPPAPYNEQFF.

The chain is built from TRBV27 and TRBJ1-2; TRBD1 aligns across 7 bases. The CDR3 is 13 amino acids. With 2 bases clipped from V and 7 bases from J, the junction kept 4 bases outside the gene matches. Per the germline V gene, CDR1 is MNHEY and CDR2 is SMNVEV (reference sequence). CDR3 sequence reads: CASSLITGVGYTF. Here the CDR3 DNA reads TGTGCCAGCAGTTTAATCACAGGGGTTGGCTACACCTTC.

V gene TRBV5-1 combines with J gene TRBJ2-1; no firm D call. Trimming removed 0 bases from V and 4 bases from J, with 8 bases in between. The CDR3 consists of 14 residues. Germline V gives CDR1 SGHRS, CDR2 YFSETQ. CDR3 amino acids: CASSLGTEYNEQFF. Here the CDR3 DNA reads TGCGCCAGCAGCTTGGGGACGGAATACAATGAGCAGTTCTTC.

V and J are TRBV4-2 and TRBJ1-1; the match to TRBD1 covers 9 bases. CDR1 and CDR2 (germline): LGHNA, YNFKEQ. This CDR3 region has 15 residues. V shed 5 bases, J shed 5 bases, and the junction held 9 bases outside the gene matches. CDR3 sequence: CASSSPGQGGTEAFF. CDR3 DNA: TGTGCCAGCAGCTCACCGGGACAGGGAGGGACTGAAGCTTTCTTT.

The chain links TRBV19 to TRBJ1-5; D is undetermined. V was pared by 5 bases and J by 6 bases, with 11 bases between. The CDR3 is 13 residues long. Germline V gene lookup returns CDR1 LNHDA and CDR2 SQIVND (reference sequence). In DNA, the CDR3 is TGTGCCAGTAGTGCTCGGGAGCTTCAGCCCCAGCATTTT. The encoded protein is CASSARELQPQHF.

This clone was observed a single time. The chain has TRBV6-5 and TRBJ2-5; the D gene could be TRBD1 or TRBD2 (5 bases each). The CDR3 totals 14 residues. V dropped 2 bases and J dropped 1 base, with 8 bases sitting between them. CDR1 and CDR2 (germline): MNHEY, SVGAGI. This CDR3 reads CASSYTGTQETQYF. The CDR3, as DNA: TGTGCCAGCAGTTACACCGGGACCCAAGAGACCCAGTACTTC.

The genes are TRBV7-9 and TRBJ1-1, with D maybe TRBD1 (6 bases). The CDR3 is 17 residues long. Germline assignment: CDR1 SEHNR and CDR2 FQNEAQ (reference sequence). V was clipped by 7 bases and J by 1 base, with 22 bases between them. The CDR3 sequence: CASNFVLTGTPNTEAFF. The CDR3 DNA reads TGTGCCAGCAACTTTGTTCTTACCGGGACACCGAACACTGAAGCTTTCTTT.

This chain connects TRBV7-9 to TRBJ1-1, with no clear D. With 6 bases removed from V and 1 base from J, the gap between germline ends came to 6 bases. Germline V gives CDR1 SEHNR, CDR2 FQNEAQ (reference sequence). This CDR3 spans 12 amino acids. As DNA, the CDR3 is TGTGCCAGCAGGGCAGCGAACACTGAAGCTTTCTTT. Protein product: CASRAANTEAFF.

The V and J genes are TRBV28 and TRBJ1-1; D possibly corresponds to TRBD1 (5 bases). The V and J ends lost 0 bases and 2 bases respectively, with 7 bases between them. Germline values: CDR1 MDHEN, CDR2 SYDVKM. The CDR3 has 14 residues. Here the CDR3 DNA reads TGTGCCAGCAGTTTATGGACAGCAAACACTGAAGCTTTCTTT. Encoded protein: CASSLWTANTEAFF. Supplemented by reference TRBV28 and TRBJ1-1, the full variable domain reads DVKVTQSSRYLVKRTGEKVFLECVQDMDHENMFWYRQDPGLGLRLIYFSYDVKMKEKGDIPEGYSVSREKKERFSLILESASTNQTSMYLCASSLWTANTEAFFGQGTRLTVV.

The V and J genes are TRBV4-2 and TRBJ2-1, with D maybe TRBD2 (6 bases). Germline CDR1 LGHNA, CDR2 YNFKEQ. Trimming cost V 1 base and J 3 bases, with 10 bases left between them. The CDR3 consists of 15 residues. The CDR3 DNA is TGTGCCAGCAGCCAAGTACGCGGGGTCTACAATGAGCAGTTCTTC. This encodes CASSQVRGVYNEQFF.

CDR3 region: CASSPGFTTVWGNQPQHF. The CDR3, as DNA: TGTGCCAGCTCACCCGGTTTTACGACAGTCTGGGGCAATCAGCCCCAGCATTTT. The chain combines TRBV18 with TRBJ1-5; D might be TRBD1 (5 bases). CDR3 length: 18 residues. V dropped 3 bases and J dropped 2 bases, with 20 bases sitting between them. The germline gives CDR1 KGHSH, CDR2 LQKENI. Complete variable domain (other parts from reference TRBV18 and TRBJ1-5): NAGVMQNPRHLVRRRGQEARLRCSPMKGHSHVYWYRQLPEEGLKFMVYLQKENIIDESGMPKERFSAEFPKEGPSILRIQQVVRGDSAAYFCASSPGFTTVWGNQPQHFGDGTRLSIL.

The rearrangement uses TRBV28 and TRBJ1-5, with D unresolved. Deletions cut 2 bases from V and 3 bases from J, with 8 bases between. CDR3 length equals 14 residues. Germline CDR1 reads MDHEN; CDR2 reads SYDVKM. The CDR3 region is CASSLAVANQPQHF. CDR3 coding DNA: TGTGCCAGCAGTTTAGCGGTCGCCAATCAGCCCCAGCATTTT.

This clone has just a few counts. This sequence joins TRBV29-1 and TRBJ1-5, with 7 bases lining up with TRBD1. The CDR3 loop spans 13 amino acids. The trim removed 1 base at V and 7 bases at J, leaving 4 bases unmatched. Germline V lookup: CDR1 SQVTM, CDR2 ANQGSEA. The CDR3 region has the DNA TGCAGCGTTGAAGGTTTAGGGGGCCAGCCCCAGCATTTT. This translates into CSVEGLGGQPQHF.

The chain carries TRBV12-2 and TRBJ2-7; the D call in the table, TRBD1, was not verified against the DNA. TRBV12-2 is labeled a pseudogene. The CDR3 runs to 17 residues. The CDR3 spells CASRFLMGSTGLYEQYF. In DNA form, the CDR3 reads TGTGCAAGTCGCTTTCTAATGGGGTCGACAGGTCTCTACGAGCAGTACTTC.

The V call is TRBV18, the J call TRBJ2-5; 11 bases are shared with TRBD1. The germline gives CDR1 KGHSH, CDR2 LQKENI. Unmatched junction bases numbered 4, after V lost 3 bases and J lost 4 bases. The CDR3 runs 15 residues. DNA of the CDR3: TGTGCCAGCTCACCCCCGGGGACAGGGGGAGAGACCCAGTACTTC. As protein: CASSPPGTGGETQYF.

The chain joins TRBV29-1 to TRBJ2-7; 9 bases line up with TRBD2. CDR3 size: 13 residues. V shed 3 bases and J 5 bases; nucleotides not matched to a gene: 5. CDR1 is SQVTM, CDR2 ANQGSEA, per germline. CDR3 loop: CSVDGGRANEQYF. The CDR3 coding sequence is TGCAGCGTTGATGGCGGGAGGGCAAACGAGCAGTACTTC.